This TCR beta chain originates from a study of cytomegalovirus exposure and HLA in healthy donors. The study, taken as a whole, reports: TCR beta sequences reportedly predicted the HLA-A and HLA-B alleles of most subjects accurately. Per a later analysis, HLA-associated TCR beta chains showed more clonal expansion than other, equally common TCR beta chains.

Vbeta (60) and Jbeta (13) primers were used in the PCR. Assay: immunoSEQ multiplex PCR; the TCRdb copy retains only in-frame clones and omits some. The sample has roughly 120,000 clones; 76% are singletons. Worth noting for this clone: No antigen is known for it.

There were likely unrecorded immune exposures, though donors were nominally healthy when sampled. This CDR3 has 16 amino acids. The germline CDR1 and CDR2 sequences are LNHDA and SQIVND (reference sequence). V lost 6 bases to trimming and J lost 4 bases; unmatched junction nucleotides: 13. Sample: PBMCs. V gene TRBV19 combines with J gene TRBJ1-2; TRBD1 aligns across 8 bases. This receptor was identified in a man aged 45-65 years in good health and CMV-seronegative. CDR3 residues: CASRRDRSSRGYGYTF. CDR3 coding DNA: TGTGCCAGTAGAAGGGACAGGTCTTCTCGGGGCTATGGCTACACCTTC.